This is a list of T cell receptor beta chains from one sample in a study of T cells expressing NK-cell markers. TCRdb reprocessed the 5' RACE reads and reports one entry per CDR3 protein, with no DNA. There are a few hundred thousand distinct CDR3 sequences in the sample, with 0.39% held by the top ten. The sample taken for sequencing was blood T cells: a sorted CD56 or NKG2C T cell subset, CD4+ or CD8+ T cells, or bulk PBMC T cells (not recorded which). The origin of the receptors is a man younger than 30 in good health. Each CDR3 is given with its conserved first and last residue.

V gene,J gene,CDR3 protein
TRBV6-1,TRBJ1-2,CASSEVGLEGYTF
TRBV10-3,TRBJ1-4,CAIKDRSDEKLFF
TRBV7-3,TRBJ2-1,CASSVLAGVTHEQFF
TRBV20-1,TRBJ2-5,CSARDLGLGQVKVLQETQYF
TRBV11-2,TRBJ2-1,CASSLDRARWDEQFF
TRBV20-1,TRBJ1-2,CSAIGQGSNYGYTF
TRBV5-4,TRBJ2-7,CASSPVRGQGYEQYF
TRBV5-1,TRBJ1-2,CASGQGQLYGYTF
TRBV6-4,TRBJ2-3,CASSPGTSGINTQYF
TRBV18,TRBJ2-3,CASSPTNLAGADTQYF
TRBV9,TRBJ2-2,CASSPTTGGWLNTGELFF
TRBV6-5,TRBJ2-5,CASSGQPIQETQYF
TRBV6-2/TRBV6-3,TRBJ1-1,CASRRYDNTEAFF
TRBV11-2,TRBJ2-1,CASSQLAGKDDLGQFF
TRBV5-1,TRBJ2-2,CASSNQGIGELFF